The clone carrying this T cell receptor beta chain was observed at least ten times. From the reads, TCRdb called clonotypes with MiXCR, one entry per CDR3 protein. Among 630,000 or so distinct CDR3 sequences listed, around 24% were seen once. This specimen comes from a study of T cell repertoires in cytomegalovirus infection. CDR1 and CDR2 from the germline V gene are SGHNT and YYREEE (reference sequence). CDR3 length: 14 residues. The ends lost 2 bases at V and 3 bases at J; junction bases unmatched: 2. The sample was CD8+ T cells from PBMCs. The clonotype comes from a human donor in good health (CMV status not recorded). Some clones in this sample may be carry-over from other donors' samples. The rearrangement links TRBV5-4 to TRBJ2-1; 7 nucleotides agree with TRBD2. CDR3 sequence reads: CASSFRGVYNEQFF. The DNA of the CDR3 is TGTGCCAGCAGCTTCCGGGGGGTCTACAATGAGCAGTTCTTC. The variable domain in full, with the rest retrieved from reference TRBV5-4 and TRBJ2-1, is ETGVTQSPTHLIKTRGQQVTLRCSSQSGHNTVSWYQQALGQGPQFIFQYYREEENGRGNFPPRFSGLQFPNYSSELNVNALELDDSALYLCASSFRGVYNEQFFGPGTRLTVL.